This is a list of T cell receptor beta chains from one sample in a study of blood T cell repertoires in COVID-19. Data came from immunoSEQ multiplex PCR; TCRdb stores just in-frame clones and leaves some out. The table shows 200,000 to 250,000 clones, with 90% occurring only once. The specimen was PBMCs or T cells enriched from blood (not recorded which). The receptors stem from a man between 25 and 39 years old who had been exposed to COVID-19. The CDR3 runs from the conserved cysteine through the conserved F or W. The D gene is left open where the match is weak. Where a row states a size, it is once, few, many or the class of an expanded clone; other rows omit it.

j_call clone_size v_call d_call cdr3_nt cdr3_aa
TRBJ2-7 . TRBV19 . TGTGCCAGTAGTATACGGGGGGCGCGAAATAGAGAGCAGTACTTC CASSIRGARNREQYF
TRBJ1-2 . TRBV5-1 TRBD1 TGCGCCAGCAGCACTTCCCCGACAGGGAACTATGGCTACACCTTC CASSTSPTGNYGYTF
TRBJ2-1 . TRBV7-3 . TGTGCCAGCAGCCCCCACGGGGCGGGGTACAATGAGCAGTTCTTC CASSPHGAGYNEQFF
TRBJ1-2 . TRBV7-9 . TGTGCCAGCAGCTTAGGCACAATTTATGGCTACACCTTC CASSLGTIYGYTF
TRBJ1-1 . TRBV5-4 . TGTGCCAGCAGCGGCTCACAGGTGGGGAACACTGAAGCTTTCTTT CASSGSQVGNTEAFF
TRBJ1-1 . TRBV6-5 . TGTGCAGCCCAATTTTCGGTGAACGGTGAAGCTTTCTTT CAAQFSVNGEAFF
TRBJ1-4 . TRBV9 . TGTGCCAGCAGCGTACTCCCAGGGGCAACTAATGAAAAACTGTTTTTT CASSVLPGATNEKLFF
TRBJ2-3 . TRBV3-1/TRBV3-2 . TGTGCCAGCAGCCAAGAAAGGGACACGAGCACAGATACGCAGTATTTT CASSQERDTSTDTQYF
TRBJ2-7 . TRBV6-2/TRBV6-3 . TGTGCCAGCACCCCCTATCCGGGGGAGCAGTACTTC CASTPYPGEQYF
TRBJ2-7 . TRBV9 TRBD1 TGTGCCAGCAGCGTTTTCCCGGGACAGGGTTACGAGCAGTACTTC CASSVFPGQGYEQYF
TRBJ1-2 . TRBV7-3 . TGTGCCAGCAGCTATGGCGGGGGACTCGGGTTAGATGGCTACACCTTC CASSYGGGLGLDGYTF
TRBJ2-7 . TRBV4-1 . TGCGCCAGCAGCCAAGATCCGACAGCTTCCTACGAGCAGTACTTC CASSQDPTASYEQYF
TRBJ1-2 . TRBV7-2 . TGTGCCAGCAGCCCCTCCACCGGGTACTATGGCTACACCTTC CASSPSTGYYGYTF
TRBJ2-5 . TRBV7-3 TRBD2 TGTGCCAGCAGCGCCGGGACTAGACAGACCCAGTACTTC CASSAGTRQTQYF
TRBJ2-2 . TRBV4-2 . TGTGCCAGCAGCCAAATGATAGGAGCCGGGGAGCTGTTTTTT CASSQMIGAGELFF
TRBJ2-1 . TRBV20-1 TRBD1 TGCAGTGCTAGTTCGGGACAGGGCTACAATGAGCAGTTCTTC CSASSGQGYNEQFF
TRBJ1-5 . TRBV3-1/TRBV3-2 . TGTGCCAGCAGCCAAGATCTATATCAGCCCCAGCATTTT CASSQDLYQPQHF
TRBJ1-1 . TRBV7-9 TRBD1 TGTGCCAGCAGCTCGGACAGGGGGCTTGAAGCTTTCTTT CASSSDRGLEAFF
TRBJ1-5 . TRBV19 . TGTGCCAGTAGTATAATAGTAGGTGCGGGTGGTAGCAATCAGCCCCAGCATTTT CASSIIVGAGGSNQPQHF
TRBJ1-5 . TRBV21-1 . TGTGCCAGCAGCCACAGGGGCCGTGGCAATCAGCCCCAGCATTTT CASSHRGRGNQPQHF
TRBJ1-1 . TRBV12-2 . TGTGCAAGTCGCCGTCCGGGGACAGATAAGAAAGTTGAAGCTTTCTTT CASRRPGTDKKVEAFF
TRBJ2-5 . TRBV2 . TGTGCCAGCAGTGTCCCAGGAATCCAAGAGACCCAGTACTTC CASSVPGIQETQYF
TRBJ2-7 . TRBV6-6 . TGTGCCAGCAGTTACTCGACTGTCACTAGTTACTACGAGCAGTACTTC CASSYSTVTSYYEQYF
TRBJ2-1 once TRBV6-5 TRBD2 TGTGCCAGTACGACTAGCGGGGGGACCGCGGGTTTCTTC CASTTSGGTAGFF
TRBJ1-2 . TRBV10-3 . TGTGCCATCAGTGAGTCGAAGGGGTACTATGGCTACACCTTC CAISESKGYYGYTF
TRBJ2-2 . TRBV4-1 TRBD1 TGCGCCAGCAGCCACAGGGGGCGCTTCACCGGGGAGCTGTTTTTT CASSHRGRFTGELFF
TRBJ2-1 . TRBV6-2/TRBV6-3 TRBD1 TGTGCCAGCAGCCCTCCGGGACAGGGGACTGAGCAGTTCTTC CASSPPGQGTEQFF
TRBJ2-1 . TRBV19 TRBD1 TGTGCCAGTAGTATCTCCGGGACAGCTAATGAGCAGTTCTTC CASSISGTANEQFF
TRBJ2-7 . TRBV5-1 TRBD1 TGCGCCAGCAGCTTTGGGACAGGGGGCGTCGAGCAGTACTTC CASSFGTGGVEQYF
TRBJ2-2 . TRBV11-3 . TGTGCCAGCAGCCCAAACACCGGGGAGCTGTTTTTT CASSPNTGELFF
TRBJ1-4 . TRBV6-5 TRBD1 TGTGCCAGCAGACGAGGGGGCGGGTATGAAAAACTGTTTTTT CASRRGGGYEKLFF
TRBJ2-5 . TRBV19 TRBD2 TGTGCCAGTAGTATTGAACTAGCGGGGGGAGAGACCCAGTACTTC CASSIELAGGETQYF
TRBJ2-3 . TRBV7-7 TRBD2 TGTGCCAGCAGCCCATTGGGGGAGCGGGGGGGCATAAATACGCAGTATTTT CASSPLGERGGINTQYF
TRBJ2-5 . TRBV2 TRBD2 TGTGCCATCCAGACTAGCGGGGGGGCCTTGGTAGAGACCCAGTACTTC CAIQTSGGALVETQYF
TRBJ1-2 . TRBV19 . TGTGCCAGCTCCGGGTTCGCCAGGGTGGAATATGGCTACACCTTC CASSGFARVEYGYTF
TRBJ2-3 . TRBV5-6 TRBD1 TGTGCCAGCAGCTTGGACAGGGGGCGGACAGATACGCAGTATTTT CASSLDRGRTDTQYF
TRBJ1-6 few TRBV2 . TGTGCCAGCAGTGAAACACGTACCAAAAAATCACCCCTCCACTTT CASSETRTKKSPLHF
TRBJ2-2 . TRBV5-1 . TGCGCCAGCAGGCCCTCGATACCCGCGTCCGGGGAGCTGTTTTTT CASRPSIPASGELFF
TRBJ1-5 . TRBV3-1/TRBV3-2 . TGTGCCAGCAGCCAATATGGACAGTCCAATCAGCCCCAGCATTTT CASSQYGQSNQPQHF
TRBJ2-1 . TRBV29-1 . TGCAGCGAGACAGGTTTTAACAATGAGCAGTTCTTC CSETGFNNEQFF
TRBJ1-4 . TRBV21-1 . . CASSKGKVGRGSEKLFF
TRBJ2-6 . TRBV5-1 . TGCGCCAGCAGCCCCAATGAAGCCTCTGGGGCCAACGTCCTGACTTTC CASSPNEASGANVLTF
TRBJ2-1 few TRBV10-3 TRBD2 TGTGCCATCAGTGAGTCAGGGATGGGCGGGGGAATTTACAATGAGCAGTTCTTC CAISESGMGGGIYNEQFF
TRBJ2-1 . TRBV9 . TGTGCCAGCAGCGTAGATGGGGGGGCTATCAATGAGCAGTTCTTC CASSVDGGAINEQFF
TRBJ1-4 . TRBV29-1 TRBD1 TGCAGCGTGATTGGACAGGGTAATGAAAAACTGTTTTTT CSVIGQGNEKLFF
TRBJ1-6 . TRBV18 . TGTGCCAGCTCCCAAAGGGCAGGGGATAATTCACCCCTCCACTTT CASSQRAGDNSPLHF
TRBJ2-7 once TRBV13 TRBD2 TGTGCCAGCAGCACCGCTAGCGGGGGGGCCTACGAGCAGTACTTC CASSTASGGAYEQYF
TRBJ2-2 . TRBV19 TRBD1 TGTGCCAGTAGTCCCGGGACAGGGGGAACCGGGGAGCTGTTTTTT CASSPGTGGTGELFF
TRBJ2-1 once TRBV5-5 TRBD1 TGTGCCAGCAGCTTGCGGGACAGGTACAATGAGCAGTTCTTC CASSLRDRYNEQFF
TRBJ2-6 few TRBV29-1 . TGCAGCGTAGTAGGCGGGGATGGGGCCAACGTCCTGACTTTC CSVVGGDGANVLTF
TRBJ1-3 . TRBV19 TRBD1 TGTGCCATCGGCCCGGGACAGGGGACGATCTCTGGAAACACCATATATTTT CAIGPGQGTISGNTIYF
TRBJ1-6 . TRBV30 TRBD1 TGTGCCTGGGGAAACAGGGGCAGATCACCCCTCCACTTT CAWGNRGRSPLHF
TRBJ2-1 . TRBV10-1 TRBD2 TGCGCCAGCAGACCGACTAGCGGGGTCGATGAGCAGTTCTTC CASRPTSGVDEQFF
TRBJ2-5 once TRBV7-9 TRBD1 TGTGCCAGCAGCTTAGCGGACAGGGGGACGGAAGAGACCCAGTACTTC CASSLADRGTEETQYF